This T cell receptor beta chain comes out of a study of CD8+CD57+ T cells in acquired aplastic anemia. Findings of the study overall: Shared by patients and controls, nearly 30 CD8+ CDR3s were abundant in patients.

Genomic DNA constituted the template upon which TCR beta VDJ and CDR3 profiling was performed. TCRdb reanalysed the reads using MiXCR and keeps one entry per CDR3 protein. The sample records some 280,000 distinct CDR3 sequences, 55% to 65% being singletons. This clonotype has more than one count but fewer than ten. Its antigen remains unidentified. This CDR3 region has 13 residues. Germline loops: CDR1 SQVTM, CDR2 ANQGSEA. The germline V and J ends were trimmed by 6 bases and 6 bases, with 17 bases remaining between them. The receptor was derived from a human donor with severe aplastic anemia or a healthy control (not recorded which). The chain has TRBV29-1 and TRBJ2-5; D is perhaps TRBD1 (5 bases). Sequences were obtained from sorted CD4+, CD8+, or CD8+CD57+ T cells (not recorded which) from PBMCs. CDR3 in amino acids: CSVAQTVGQTQYF. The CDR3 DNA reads TGCAGCGTGGCCCAGACAGTGGGGCAGACCCAGTACTTC.